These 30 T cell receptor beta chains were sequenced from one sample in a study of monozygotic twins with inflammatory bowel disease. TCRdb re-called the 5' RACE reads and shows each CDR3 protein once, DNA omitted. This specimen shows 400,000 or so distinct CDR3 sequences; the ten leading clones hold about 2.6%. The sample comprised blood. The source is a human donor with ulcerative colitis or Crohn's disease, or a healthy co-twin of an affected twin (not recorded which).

CDR3 protein: CASSLYFPAGGKSGANVLTF. The V and J genes are TRBV27 and TRBJ2-6; the D gene TCRdb calls, TRBD2, cannot be checked with no DNA. CDR1 MNHEY and CDR2 SMNVEV come from the germline V gene (reference sequence). CDR3 length: 20 residues. The full variable domain, its missing parts supplied by reference TRBV27 and TRBJ2-6, is EAQVTQNPRYLITVTGKKLTVTCSQNMNHEYMSWYRQDPGLGLRQIYYSMNVEVTDKGDVPEGYKVSRKEKRNFPLILESPSPNQTSLYFCASSLYFPAGGKSGANVLTFGAGSRLTVL.

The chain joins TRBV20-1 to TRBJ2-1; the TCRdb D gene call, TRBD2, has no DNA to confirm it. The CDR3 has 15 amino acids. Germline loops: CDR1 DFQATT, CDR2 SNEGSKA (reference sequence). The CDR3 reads CSASSGGPSYNEQFF.

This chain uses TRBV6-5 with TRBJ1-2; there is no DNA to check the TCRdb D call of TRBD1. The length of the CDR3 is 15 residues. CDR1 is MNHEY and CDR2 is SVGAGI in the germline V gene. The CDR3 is CASSYSTAGNYGYTF.

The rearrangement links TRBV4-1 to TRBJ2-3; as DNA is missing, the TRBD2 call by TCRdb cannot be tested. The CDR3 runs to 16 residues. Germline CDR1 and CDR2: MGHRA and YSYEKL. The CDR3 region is CASSRGTSGGIDTQYF.

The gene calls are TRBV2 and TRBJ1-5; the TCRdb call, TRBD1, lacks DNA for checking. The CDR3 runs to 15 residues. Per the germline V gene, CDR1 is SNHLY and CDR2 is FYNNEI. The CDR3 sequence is CASSEGGRRYQPQHF.

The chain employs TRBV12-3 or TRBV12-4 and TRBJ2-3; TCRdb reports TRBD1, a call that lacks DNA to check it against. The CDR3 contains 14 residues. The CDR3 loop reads CASSRPGSTDTQYF.

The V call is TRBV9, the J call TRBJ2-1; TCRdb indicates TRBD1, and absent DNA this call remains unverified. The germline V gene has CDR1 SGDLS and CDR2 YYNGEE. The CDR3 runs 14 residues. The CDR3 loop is CASSVESGGNEQFF.

The CDR3 loop reads CASSLLGPNQPQHF. The chain links TRBV27 to TRBJ1-5. The CDR3 extends over 14 amino acids. The V gene's germline CDR1 is MNHEY and CDR2 SMNVEV (reference sequence).

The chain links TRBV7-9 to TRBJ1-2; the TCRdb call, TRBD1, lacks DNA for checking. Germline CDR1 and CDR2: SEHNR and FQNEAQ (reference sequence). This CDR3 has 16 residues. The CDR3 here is CASSLLSPVTNYGYTF.

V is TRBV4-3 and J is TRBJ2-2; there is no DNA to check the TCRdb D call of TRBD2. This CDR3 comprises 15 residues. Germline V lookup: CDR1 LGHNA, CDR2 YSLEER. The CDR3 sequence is CASSQGSGYTGELFF.

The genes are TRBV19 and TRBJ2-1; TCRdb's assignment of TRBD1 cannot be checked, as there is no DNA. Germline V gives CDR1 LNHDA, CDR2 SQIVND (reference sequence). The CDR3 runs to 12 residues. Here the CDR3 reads CASSMGRDKQFF.

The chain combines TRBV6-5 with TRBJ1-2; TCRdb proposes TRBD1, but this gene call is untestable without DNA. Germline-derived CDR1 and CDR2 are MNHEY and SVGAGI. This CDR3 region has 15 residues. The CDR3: CASSYGRQGADGYTF.

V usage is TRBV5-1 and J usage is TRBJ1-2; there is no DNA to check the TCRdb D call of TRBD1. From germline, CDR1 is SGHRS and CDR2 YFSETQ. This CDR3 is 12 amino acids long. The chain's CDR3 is CASSLEGNGYTF.

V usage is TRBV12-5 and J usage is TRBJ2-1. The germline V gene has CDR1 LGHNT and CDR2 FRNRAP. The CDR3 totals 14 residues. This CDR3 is CASGLGSTGNQQFF.

The CDR3 sequence is CASSLRGGGREKLFF. The chain combines TRBV7-9 with TRBJ1-4. The germline gives CDR1 SEHNR, CDR2 FQNEAQ (reference sequence). The CDR3 loop spans 15 amino acids.

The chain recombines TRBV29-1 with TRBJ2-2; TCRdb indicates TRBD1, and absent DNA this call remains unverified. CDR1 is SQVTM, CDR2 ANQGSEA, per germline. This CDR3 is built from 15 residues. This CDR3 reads CSVRVHNQNTGELFF.

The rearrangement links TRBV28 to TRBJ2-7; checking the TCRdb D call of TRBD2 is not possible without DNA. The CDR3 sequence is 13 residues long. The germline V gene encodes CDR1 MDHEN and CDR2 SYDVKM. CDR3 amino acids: CASSLGLLYEQYF.

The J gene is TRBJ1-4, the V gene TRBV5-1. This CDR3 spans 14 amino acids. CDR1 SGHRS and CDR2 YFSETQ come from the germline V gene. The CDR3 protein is CASSLDRTYEKLFF.

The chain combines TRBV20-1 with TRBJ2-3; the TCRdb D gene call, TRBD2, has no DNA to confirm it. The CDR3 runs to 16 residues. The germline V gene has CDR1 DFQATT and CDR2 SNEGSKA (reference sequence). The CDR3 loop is CSAVAIDGMVTDTQYF.

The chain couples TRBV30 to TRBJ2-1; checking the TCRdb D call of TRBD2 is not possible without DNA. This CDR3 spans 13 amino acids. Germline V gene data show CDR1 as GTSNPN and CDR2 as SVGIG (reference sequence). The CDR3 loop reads CAWTSGSTNEQFF.

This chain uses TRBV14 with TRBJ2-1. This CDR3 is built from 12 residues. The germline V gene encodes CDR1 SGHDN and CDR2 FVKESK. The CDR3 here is CASSQVFNEQFF. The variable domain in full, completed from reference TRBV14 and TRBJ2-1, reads EAGVTQFPSHSVIEKGQTVTLRCDPISGHDNLYWYRRVMGKEIKFLLHFVKESKQDESGMPNNRFLAERTGGTYSTLKVQPAELEDSGVYFCASSQVFNEQFFGPGTRLTVL.

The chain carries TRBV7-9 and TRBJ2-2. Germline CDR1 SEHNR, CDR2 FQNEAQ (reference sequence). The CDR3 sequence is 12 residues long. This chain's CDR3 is CAISMNTGELFF.

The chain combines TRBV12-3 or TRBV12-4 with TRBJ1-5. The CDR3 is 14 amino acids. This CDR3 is CASRTGSGNQPQHF.

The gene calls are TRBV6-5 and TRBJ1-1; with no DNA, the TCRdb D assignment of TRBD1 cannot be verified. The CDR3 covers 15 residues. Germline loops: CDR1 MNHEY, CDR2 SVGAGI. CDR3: CASSYRTGLNTEAFF.

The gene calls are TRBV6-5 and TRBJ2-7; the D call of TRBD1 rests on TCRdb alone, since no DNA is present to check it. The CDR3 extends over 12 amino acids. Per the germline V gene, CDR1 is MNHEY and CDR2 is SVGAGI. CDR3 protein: CASSSPGDEQYF.

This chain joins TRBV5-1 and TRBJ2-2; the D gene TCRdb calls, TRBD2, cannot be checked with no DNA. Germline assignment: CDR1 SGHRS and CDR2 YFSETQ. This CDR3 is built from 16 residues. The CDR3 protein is CASSLGGSGPTGELFF.

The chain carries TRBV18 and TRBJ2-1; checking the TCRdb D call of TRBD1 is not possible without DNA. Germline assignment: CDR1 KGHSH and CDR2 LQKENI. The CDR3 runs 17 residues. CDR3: CASSQTSAGEHYNEQFF.

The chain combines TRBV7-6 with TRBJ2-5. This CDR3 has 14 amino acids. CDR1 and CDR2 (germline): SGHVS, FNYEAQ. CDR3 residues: CASSLVKGPETQYF.

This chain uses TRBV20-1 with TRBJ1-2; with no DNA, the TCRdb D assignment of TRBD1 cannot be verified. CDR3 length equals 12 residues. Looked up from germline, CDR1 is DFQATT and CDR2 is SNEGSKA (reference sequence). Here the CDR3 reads CSAFTGSGGYTF.

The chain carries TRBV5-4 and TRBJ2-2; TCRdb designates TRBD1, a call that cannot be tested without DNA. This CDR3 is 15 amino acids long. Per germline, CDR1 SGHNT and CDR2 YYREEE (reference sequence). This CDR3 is CASSQAGIDSGELFF.